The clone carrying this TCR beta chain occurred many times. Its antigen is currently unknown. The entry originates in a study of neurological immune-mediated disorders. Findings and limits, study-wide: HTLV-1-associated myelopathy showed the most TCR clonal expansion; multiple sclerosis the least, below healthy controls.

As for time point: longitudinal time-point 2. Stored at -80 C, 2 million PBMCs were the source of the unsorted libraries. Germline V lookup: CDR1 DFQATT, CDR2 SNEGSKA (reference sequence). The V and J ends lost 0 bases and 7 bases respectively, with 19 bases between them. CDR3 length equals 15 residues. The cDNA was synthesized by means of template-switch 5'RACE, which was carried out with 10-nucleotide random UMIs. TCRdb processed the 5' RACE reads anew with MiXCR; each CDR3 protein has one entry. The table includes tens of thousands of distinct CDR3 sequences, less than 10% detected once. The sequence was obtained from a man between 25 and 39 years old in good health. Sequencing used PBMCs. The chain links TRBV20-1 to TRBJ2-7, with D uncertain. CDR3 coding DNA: TGCAGTGCTAGAGACCCCACCCAACCCAAACGAGAGCAGTACTTC. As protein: CSARDPTQPKREQYF.